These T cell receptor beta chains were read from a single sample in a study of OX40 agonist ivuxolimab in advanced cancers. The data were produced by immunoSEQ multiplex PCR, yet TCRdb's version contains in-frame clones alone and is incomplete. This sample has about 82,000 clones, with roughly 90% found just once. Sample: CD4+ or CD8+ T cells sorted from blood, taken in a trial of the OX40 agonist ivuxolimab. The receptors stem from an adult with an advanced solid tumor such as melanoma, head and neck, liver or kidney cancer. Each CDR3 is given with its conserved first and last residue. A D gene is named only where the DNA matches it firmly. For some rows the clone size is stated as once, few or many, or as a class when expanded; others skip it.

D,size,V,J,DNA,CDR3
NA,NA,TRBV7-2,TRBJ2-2,TGTGCCAGCAGCTTAGTGTCCCCCGGGGAGCTGTTTTTT,CASSLVSPGELFF
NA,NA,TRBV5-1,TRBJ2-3,TGCGCCAGCAGCTTTCAAGGGGGCACAGATACGCAGTATTTT,CASSFQGGTDTQYF
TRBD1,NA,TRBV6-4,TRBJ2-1,TGTGCCAGCAGTCTCTCGACAGGGACCAATGAGCAGTTCTTC,CASSLSTGTNEQFF
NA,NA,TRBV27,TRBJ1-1,TGTGCCAGCAGTTTAGCAGTGGGGATGAACACTGAAGCTTTCTTT,CASSLAVGMNTEAFF
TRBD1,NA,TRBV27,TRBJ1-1,TGTGCCAGCAGTTTCAACAGGGGTGGCACTGAAGCTTTCTTT,CASSFNRGGTEAFF
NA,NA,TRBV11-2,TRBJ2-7,TGTGCCAGCAGCTTTCTGACAGCCTACGAGCAGTACTTC,CASSFLTAYEQYF
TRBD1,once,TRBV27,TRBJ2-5,TGTGCCAGCAGCCAAAGGGGGACAGGGATAGGGGGAGAGACCCAGTACTTC,CASSQRGTGIGGETQYF
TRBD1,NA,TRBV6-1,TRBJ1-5,TGTGCCAGCAGTACCGGGACAGAGAACAATCAGCCCCAGCATTTT,CASSTGTENNQPQHF
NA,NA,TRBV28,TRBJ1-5,TGTGCCAGCAGTTCGGGCAGGCGGGTACAGCCCCAGCATTTT,CASSSGRRVQPQHF
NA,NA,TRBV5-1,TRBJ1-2,TGCGCCAGCAGCTTGGGACCCGACCCCTATGGCTACACCTTC,CASSLGPDPYGYTF
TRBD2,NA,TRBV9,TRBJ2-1,TGTGCCAGCAGCCCAGGACTAGCGGGAACATCCTACAATGAGCAGTTCTTC,CASSPGLAGTSYNEQFF
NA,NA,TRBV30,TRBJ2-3,TGTGCCTGGTCGCGCGACACAGATACGCAGTATTTT,CAWSRDTDTQYF
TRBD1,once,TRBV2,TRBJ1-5,TGTGCCAGCAGTCAAGATACAGGGGGCAATCAGCCCCAGCATTTT,CASSQDTGGNQPQHF
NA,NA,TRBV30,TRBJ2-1,TGTGCCTGGTCTTCGACTTTGGGGGTTTTCTACAATGAGCAGTTCTTC,CAWSSTLGVFYNEQFF
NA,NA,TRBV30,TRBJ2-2,TGTGCCTGGAGTGTACAAGTCCCCGGGGAGCTGTTTTTT,CAWSVQVPGELFF
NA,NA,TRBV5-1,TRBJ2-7,TGCGCCAGCAGCTTGGATACAGGGTCCAACTACGAGCAGTACTTC,CASSLDTGSNYEQYF
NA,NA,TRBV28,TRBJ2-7,TGTGCCAGCAGTTTAGACCTACAGGGATACGAGCAGTACTTC,CASSLDLQGYEQYF
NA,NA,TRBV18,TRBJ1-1,TGTGCCAGCTCACCAGCGGAGAACACTGAAGCTTTCTTT,CASSPAENTEAFF
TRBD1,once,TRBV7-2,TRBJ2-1,TGTGCCAGCAGCAGCCGGGACAGGGCAGTCAATGAGCAGTTCTTC,CASSSRDRAVNEQFF
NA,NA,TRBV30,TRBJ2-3,TGTGCCTGGAGTGTGGGGGGACAGACAGATACGCAGTATTTT,CAWSVGGQTDTQYF
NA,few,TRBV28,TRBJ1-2,TGTGCCAGCAGGAGGGGCAGGGCAAGAGGCTACACCTTC,CASRRGRARGYTF
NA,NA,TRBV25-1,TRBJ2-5,TGTGCCAGCGGGGGGGGGCCTGAGACCCAGTACTTC,CASGGGPETQYF
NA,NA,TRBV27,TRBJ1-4,TGTGCCAGCAAACGGGGTAGGGCCCCTGCAACTAATGAAAAACTGTTTTTT,CASKRGRAPATNEKLFF
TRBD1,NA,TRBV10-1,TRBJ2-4,TGCGCCAGCAGTGACCCAGGACAGGGGAAAAACATTCAGTACTTC,CASSDPGQGKNIQYF
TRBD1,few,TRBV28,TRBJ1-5,TGTGCCAGCAGACCCGCGGACAGGGTGAATCAGCCCCAGCATTTT,CASRPADRVNQPQHF
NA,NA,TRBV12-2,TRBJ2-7,TGTGCAAGTCGCTTAAAGGACAGCTCCTACGAGCAGTACTTC,CASRLKDSSYEQYF
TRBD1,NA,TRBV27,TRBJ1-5,TGTGCCAGCAGTTTAGGGACAGGGGACCAGCCCCAGCATTTT,CASSLGTGDQPQHF
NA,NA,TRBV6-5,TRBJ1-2,TGTGCCAGCAGTTACTCGAGTCAGGGCTCTAACTATGGCTACACCTTC,CASSYSSQGSNYGYTF
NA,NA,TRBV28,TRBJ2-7,TGTGCCAGCACCCCAGCGGGGACATCTTCCTACGAGCAGTACTTC,CASTPAGTSSYEQYF
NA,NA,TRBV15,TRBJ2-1,TGTGCCACCAGCAGTCCCCTTGATAGCGGTTCCTACAATGAGCAGTTCTTC,CATSSPLDSGSYNEQFF
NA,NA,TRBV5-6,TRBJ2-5,TGTGCCAGCAGCTTAATAGGAGGCCAAGAGACCCAGTACTTC,CASSLIGGQETQYF
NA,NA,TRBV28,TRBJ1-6,TGTGCCAGCAGAACCGCCCAGGACCGGCCGGACTCACCCCTCCACTTT,CASRTAQDRPDSPLHF
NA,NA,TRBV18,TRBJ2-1,TGTGCCAGCTCACCACCTCAGGAGTCGCCCTACAATGAGCAGTTCTTC,CASSPPQESPYNEQFF
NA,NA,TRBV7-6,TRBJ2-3,TGTGCCAGCAGCTTAGGGGGCGCGGGAACAGATACGCAGTATTTT,CASSLGGAGTDTQYF
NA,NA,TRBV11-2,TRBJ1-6,TGTGCCAGCAGCTTATGGCAGGACTCACCCCTCCACTTT,CASSLWQDSPLHF
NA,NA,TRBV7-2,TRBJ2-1,TGTGCCAGCAGCTTAGGGACAGCAAAGGGGAATGAGCAGTTCTTC,CASSLGTAKGNEQFF
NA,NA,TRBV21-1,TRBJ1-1,TGTGCCAGCAGGGCCGATTTAGCCACAATTCGCACTGAAGCTTTCTTT,CASRADLATIRTEAFF
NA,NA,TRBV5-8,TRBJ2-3,TGTGCCAGCAGCCCCTGGGGGACTAGCACAGATACGCAGTATTTT,CASSPWGTSTDTQYF
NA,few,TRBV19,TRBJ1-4,TGTGCCAGTAGCTCTGGGGGGGGCGTAAGCGAAAAACTGTTTTTT,CASSSGGGVSEKLFF
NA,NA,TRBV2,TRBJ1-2,TGTGCCAGCAGTAAGGGACTCCCCGACTGGGGCTACACCTTC,CASSKGLPDWGYTF
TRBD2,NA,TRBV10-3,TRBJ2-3,TGTGCCATCAGTGAGCCCTTTGCGGGCGGGAGGCAGTATTTT,CAISEPFAGGRQYF
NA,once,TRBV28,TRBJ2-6,TGTGCCAGCAGTTTTATGAGACAGAACTCTGGGGCCAACGTCCTGACTTTC,CASSFMRQNSGANVLTF
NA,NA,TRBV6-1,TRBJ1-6,TGTGCCAGCAGTGAAGCCGGGACTGGAGGTTCACCCCTCCACTTT,CASSEAGTGGSPLHF
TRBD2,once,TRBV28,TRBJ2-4,TGTGCCAGCAGTTTATTGGCGGGAGGGGAAGCCAAAAACATTCAGTACTTC,CASSLLAGGEAKNIQYF
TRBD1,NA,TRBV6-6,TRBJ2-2,TGTGCCAGCAATAAGGGACAGTCGAACACCGGGGAGCTGTTTTTT,CASNKGQSNTGELFF
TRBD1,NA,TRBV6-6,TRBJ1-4,TGTGCCAGCAAAGACAGGGAGATCGGTAATGAAAAACTGTTTTTT,CASKDREIGNEKLFF